The clone carrying this TCR beta chain appeared a few times. The antigen is not known. These data originate in a study of beta chain features in type 1 diabetes. Broader study findings: Moderate but significant shortening of TCRB CDR3s was recorded in all four CD4+ subsets from Type 1 diabetes patients.

TCRB transcripts that were expressed got sequenced, as all of the isolated RNA had been reverse transcribed. Approximately 3.5 million reads per sample were averaged for naive, central memory and regulatory samples. Measured with immunoSEQ multiplex PCR; TCRdb has only the in-frame clones, and not every one. This table has about 170,000 clones, approximately 8.1% appearing once. One heparinised draw of blood, averaging around 120 mL, came from each donor. Researchers reported sorting CD4+ naive, central memory, regulatory and stem cell-like memory cells via CD45RO/CCR7/CD25/CD127/CD95/CD27. Purity exceeded 98% in all sorted populations. Per germline, CDR1 SGHTA and CDR2 FQGNSA. The CDR3 loop spans 13 amino acids. V gave up 5 bases and J gave up 5 bases; unmatched junction bases: 5.

The chain uses TRBV7-2 and TRBJ1-1; 7 bases are a match to TRBD1. Specimen: central memory CD4+ T cells from blood. This TCR derives from a woman between 35 and 50 years old with type 1 diabetes. The CDR3 here is CASSLKQGTEAFF. CDR3 nucleotide sequence: TGTGCCAGCAGCCTCAAACAGGGGACTGAAGCTTTCTTT. Looking up the rest from reference TRBV7-2 and TRBJ1-1 gives the full variable domain: GAGVSQSPSNKVTEKGKDVELRCDPISGHTALYWYRQSLGQGLEFLIYFQGNSAPDKSGLPSDRFSAERTGGSVSTLTIQRTQQEDSAVYLCASSLKQGTEAFFGQGTRLTVV.